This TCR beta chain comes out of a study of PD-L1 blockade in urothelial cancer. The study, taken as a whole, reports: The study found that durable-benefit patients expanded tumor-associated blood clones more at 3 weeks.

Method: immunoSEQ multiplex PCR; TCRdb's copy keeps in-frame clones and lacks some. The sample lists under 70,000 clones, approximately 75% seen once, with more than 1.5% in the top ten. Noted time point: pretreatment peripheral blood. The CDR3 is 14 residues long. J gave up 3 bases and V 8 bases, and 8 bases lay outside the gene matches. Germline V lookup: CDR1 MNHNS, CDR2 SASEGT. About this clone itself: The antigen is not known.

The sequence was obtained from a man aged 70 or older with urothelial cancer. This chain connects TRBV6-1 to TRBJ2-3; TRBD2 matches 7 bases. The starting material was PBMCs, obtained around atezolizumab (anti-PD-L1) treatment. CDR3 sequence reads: CASCSGGLTDTQYF. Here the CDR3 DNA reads TGTGCCAGCTGCTCGGGGGGTTTGACAGATACGCAGTATTTT.